This T cell receptor beta chain was identified in a study of OX40 agonist ivuxolimab in advanced cancers. Whole-study context: With a range of roughly 20 to 80, age averaged about 58 years, and 70% to 85% were male.

TCRdb's table, derived via immunoSEQ multiplex PCR, lists solely in-frame clones and lacks some. Of approximately 90,000 clones listed, more than 80% are singletons. Germline lookup yields CDR1 SGHRS and CDR2 YFSETQ. The CDR3 has 14 residues. Trimming removed 1 base from V and 5 bases from J, with 11 bases in between. V is TRBV5-1 and J is TRBJ2-3; maybe TRBD2 (6 bases). This sample comprised CD4+ or CD8+ T cells sorted from blood, obtained in a trial of the OX40 agonist ivuxolimab. The source of this sequence is an adult with an advanced solid tumor such as melanoma, head and neck, liver or kidney cancer. Here the CDR3 reads CASSLLSGGDTQYF. The CDR3 DNA reads TGCGCCAGCAGCTTGCTATCCGGGGGAGATACGCAGTATTTT.